This is a list of T cell receptor beta chains from one sample in a study of blood T cell repertoires in COVID-19. Only in-frame clones appear in the TCRdb table, and some are missing; sequencing was by immunoSEQ multiplex PCR. The table has under 250,000 clones, about 86% seen once. The sequenced sample was peripheral blood. The receptors shown here come from a man over 45 with active or convalescent COVID-19. The conserved cysteine and the conserved F or W are not part of the CDR3 here.

j_gene,v_gene,CDR3aa
TRBJ1-1,TRBV5-1,ASSLETGGWTEAF
TRBJ2-3,TRBV28,ASSLAGARDTQY
TRBJ1-2,TRBV12-3/TRBV12-4,ASSRTGENGYT
TRBJ2-1,TRBV7-2,ASSLTSGGAGEQF
TRBJ2-1,TRBV4-2,ASSQDPGGEQF
TRBJ2-3,TRBV20-1,SVAVDTQY
TRBJ1-3,TRBV3-1/TRBV3-2,ASSQTRSGNTIY
TRBJ2-3,TRBV3-1/TRBV3-2,ASSQRGGLTDTQY
TRBJ1-5,TRBV19,ASSIQGVNQPQH
TRBJ1-2,TRBV5-1,ASSPGTANYGYT
TRBJ2-1,TRBV7-9,ASSLGREEQF
TRBJ1-2,TRBV19,ASSVETGKEYGYT
TRBJ2-5,TRBV19,ASSSGGTQETQY
TRBJ2-5,TRBV28,ASRSRSGGAETQY
TRBJ2-1,TRBV9,ASSARRGGINEQF
TRBJ1-1,TRBV29-1,SGETALNTEAF
TRBJ1-1,TRBV7-6,ASSLDSRDRVLAGAEAF
TRBJ1-1,TRBV5-1,ASSSGTGMDEAF
TRBJ1-1,TRBV27,ASRGTLNTEAF
TRBJ2-1,TRBV30,AWVQFSGGYNEQF
TRBJ2-1,TRBV10-3,AISERQGGNYEQF
TRBJ2-5,TRBV3-1/TRBV3-2,ASSQEPDSGGQY
TRBJ2-7,TRBV4-2,ASSQDLLTEQY
TRBJ2-6,TRBV5-1,ASSLVWGDNSGANVLT
TRBJ2-2,TRBV12-3/TRBV12-4,ATGTWSTGELF
TRBJ1-2,TRBV3-1/TRBV3-2,ASSQAWGGSGNGYT
TRBJ1-3,TRBV4-2,ASSQVQAGSRRNTIY
TRBJ1-2,TRBV28,ASSPTGYGGYT
TRBJ2-5,TRBV5-1,ASIEGTGVRETQY
TRBJ2-7,TRBV5-1,ASFNPSGGPYEQY
TRBJ1-1,TRBV19,ASSIGQDTEAF
TRBJ2-5,TRBV29-1,SVEPGGGETQY
TRBJ1-2,TRBV18,ASSSTYRVGYT
TRBJ2-2,TRBV14,ASSQRPTVGRTNTGELF
TRBJ2-7,TRBV29-1,SVRTGSSYEQY
TRBJ2-7,TRBV21-1,ASSKRPGGWSSYEQY
TRBJ1-2,TRBV6-5,ASSLDRHGYT
TRBJ2-7,TRBV19,ASSIRSGGAYEQY
TRBJ2-7,TRBV21-1,ASSKMKGEQY
TRBJ1-4,TRBV28,ASSLGALTEKLF
TRBJ1-2,TRBV6-2/TRBV6-3,ASSYLGGGCT
TRBJ2-3,TRBV29-1,SVGHRGADTQY
TRBJ1-5,TRBV2,ASITGLGQPQH
TRBJ2-2,TRBV7-9,ASSHRDIDTGELF
TRBJ1-1,TRBV2,ASRGDRNTEAF
TRBJ1-1,TRBV30,AWSVRGTEAF
TRBJ2-1,TRBV9,ASSVQDRPYNEQF
TRBJ2-5,TRBV5-4,ASSLLAGEETQY
TRBJ2-1,TRBV28,ASRDPRGVSYNEQF
TRBJ1-1,TRBV7-9,ASSLGSGKNTEAF
TRBJ2-5,TRBV27,ASSFRTGGLETQY
TRBJ1-4,TRBV7-9,ASSLVGHVEKLF